This TCR beta chain is drawn from a study of blood T cell repertoires in COVID-19. Methods used by the authors: Cell counts per sample came from amplifying reference gene primers. Clones were read by immunoSEQ multiplex PCR, and TCRdb kept only the in-frame ones, dropping some. The V and J calls and clone size are taken from that table; D and trimming were inferred from the DNA. This sample has some 150,000 clones, with more than 80% found just once. Trimming took 8 bases from V and 3 from J, leaving 14 bases between them. This CDR3 comprises 13 residues. CDR1 and CDR2 (germline): SEHNR, FQNEAQ (reference sequence).

The chain carries TRBV7-9 and TRBJ2-7; tentatively, D is TRBD2 (6 bases). The sequencing input was peripheral blood. This TCR was sampled from a man in his 70s with acute or convalescent COVID-19. The CDR3 DNA is TGTGCCAGCGGCAGCGGGCGTAGCTACGAGCAGTACTTC. It specifies CASGSGRSYEQYF.